This T cell receptor (beta chain) stems from a study of cytomegalovirus exposure and HLA in healthy donors. Whole-study context: A preliminary data release comprised tens of millions of unique TCRs obtained from HLA-typed donors.

Details on this clone: The antigen is undetermined.

PCR involved 60 Vbeta and 13 Jbeta primers. Measured with immunoSEQ multiplex PCR; TCRdb has only the in-frame clones, and not every one. The profile shows fewer than 150,000 clones, around 82% of them singletons. Losses at the gene ends were 3 bases for V and 2 bases for J; bases not matched to a gene: 3. The CDR3 contains 14 residues. Germline V gene data show CDR1 as SEHNR and CDR2 as FQNEAQ (reference sequence). Study findings and constraints: A later analysis showed TCR association rates differing by HLA locus, peaking at DRB1 and lowest at HLA-C. TCR beta sequences reportedly predicted most subjects' HLA-A and HLA-B alleles accurately. Some V segments, TRBV6-2 and TRBV6-3 among them, were indistinguishable and were therefore excluded.

Input material: PBMCs. The chain combines TRBV7-9 with TRBJ2-5; the match to TRBD1 covers 7 bases. The clonotype was recovered from a man in his fifties or sixties in good health and CMV-seronegative. CDR3 sequence reads: CASSFGQVQETQYF. CDR3 DNA: TGTGCCAGCAGCTTCGGACAGGTGCAAGAGACCCAGTACTTC.